The source of this T cell receptor beta chain is a study of T-cell reconstitution after alpha-beta-depleted transplantation in children. This clonotype occurred many times. Preparation of the TCRbeta library was carried out with unique molecular identifiers. TCRdb reprocessed the PCR reads via MiXCR and lists one record per CDR3 protein. The sample lists 250,000 to 400,000 distinct CDR3 sequences; approximately 23% were seen once. V lost 3 bases to trimming and J lost 6 bases, with 11 bases between them. This CDR3 spans 14 amino acids. Sequencing was performed on PBMCs, mostly from graft donor cells, taken 180 days after TCRalphabeta/CD19-depleted stem cell transplant. The TCR comes from a male patient aged 10-17 years who had a stem cell transplant for acute lymphoblastic leukemia, so the T cells may come from the graft donor. The rearrangement links TRBV12-3 or TRBV12-4 to TRBJ2-2; unclear D gene. The CDR3 here is CASSLVRTPGELFF. CDR3 DNA: TGTGCCAGCAGTTTGGTGAGAACGCCCGGGGAGCTGTTTTTT.